These T cell receptor beta chains were read from a single sample in a study of human T cells and chemical hapten exposure. TCRdb used MiXCR to reprocess the RACE reads, holding one entry per CDR3 protein. In the table there are some 99,000 distinct CDR3 sequences, roughly a tenth of which are singletons. The sequencing here drew on whole blood, taken in connection with sensitization to the hapten diphenylcyclopropenone (DPC). These receptors were obtained from a woman in her thirties or forties with alopecia areata. Some clones in this sample may be carry-over from other donors' samples. Each CDR3 is given with its conserved first and last residue. A D gene is named only where the DNA matches it firmly. Only some rows state a clone size, as once, few, many or a class for expanded clones.

V	J	size	D	DNA	CDR3
TRBV5-1	TRBJ2-7	NA	NA	TGCGCCAGCAGCCCGAAAGTAGTACAAGGGGCTGTCTCCGAGCAGTACTTC	CASSPKVVQGAVSEQYF
TRBV7-3	TRBJ2-1	few	TRBD2	TGTGCCAGCAGCTCAGAGCCTAAAAGCGGGGTTACCTACAATGAGCAGTTCTTC	CASSSEPKSGVTYNEQFF
TRBV7-8	TRBJ2-2	few	NA	TGTGCCAGCAGCTTAGGAGGGGCAGTCCTTACCGGGGAGCTGTTTTTT	CASSLGGAVLTGELFF
TRBV6-5	TRBJ1-2	NA	NA	TGTGCCAGCAGCCGCCAGCAGGGCCCCGCAGGTGATGGCTACACCTTC	CASSRQQGPAGDGYTF
TRBV4-2	TRBJ1-1	NA	NA	TGTGCCAGCAGCCAAGATCGGGTCGCAGACACTGAAGCTTTCTTT	CASSQDRVADTEAFF
TRBV18	TRBJ2-7	NA	NA	TGTGCCAGCTCACCCGACCAGACCTACGAGCAGTACTTC	CASSPDQTYEQYF
TRBV11-2	TRBJ2-3	few	NA	TGTGCCAGCAGCCTGCCCGGGGGCCTGGGGCAGTATTTT	CASSLPGGLGQYF
TRBV12-3/TRBV12-4	TRBJ2-1	few	NA	TGTGCCAGCAGTTTAGCGGCGGGTTATGGGGCGCACAATGAGCAGTTCTTC	CASSLAAGYGAHNEQFF
TRBV20-1	TRBJ2-3	NA	NA	TGCAGTGCTAGACGGGGGGCCGGGGGCACAGATACGCAGTATTTT	CSARRGAGGTDTQYF
TRBV5-1	TRBJ1-2	many	NA	TGCGCCAGCAGCTTGGCCACAATCCCCGATGGCTACACCTTC	CASSLATIPDGYTF
TRBV29-1	TRBJ1-5	few	TRBD1	TGCAGCCTTGTGGGACAGGGAAAGGGACCCAATCAGCCCCAGCATTTT	CSLVGQGKGPNQPQHF
TRBV9	TRBJ1-4	many	TRBD1	TGTGCCAGCAGCCACGGACAGGGGGCGCGAGAAAAACTGTTTTTT	CASSHGQGAREKLFF
TRBV6-2/TRBV6-3	TRBJ2-7	many	NA	TGTGCCAGCAGTTACTTATCCCGGCCAGGCGATGTCGAGCAGTACTTC	CASSYLSRPGDVEQYF
TRBV12-3/TRBV12-4	TRBJ1-1	many	NA	TGTGCCAGCAGTTTTCAGGCTTTGAACACTGAAGCTTTCTTT	CASSFQALNTEAFF
TRBV19	TRBJ2-5	NA	NA	TGTGCCAGTAGTCCAAGACCCCCACGGGAGACCCAGTACTTC	CASSPRPPRETQYF
TRBV7-8	TRBJ2-3	many	NA	TGTGCCAGCAGACCCAGCGGACTCACAGATACGCAGTATTTT	CASRPSGLTDTQYF
TRBV2	TRBJ2-3	many	NA	TGTGCCAGCAGTGAGATGGCAGGGGGCACAGATACGCAGTATTTT	CASSEMAGGTDTQYF